A selection of T cell receptor beta chains follows, all from one sample in a study of cytomegalovirus exposure and HLA in healthy donors. TCRdb's copy holds only in-frame clones and misses some; the assay was immunoSEQ multiplex PCR. The sample lists approximately 150,000 clones; 66% were seen once. The specimen sequenced was PBMCs. The source is a woman aged 60-75 years in good health and CMV-seronegative. The CDR3 runs from the conserved cysteine through the conserved F or W. Fields, in order: CDR3 DNA, CDR3 protein, clone size, D gene, V gene, J gene. D genes are given only for firm matches. Expanded clones are given a class, and other clones once, few, many or no size at all.

CDR3nt: TGTGCCAGCAGTTTAATTCCAGCGGGAGTTAAAGATACGCAGTATTTT
CDR3aa: CASSLIPAGVKDTQYF
abundance: -
d_gene: TRBD2
v_gene: TRBV28
j_gene: TRBJ2-3

CDR3nt: TGTGCCAGCAGCGTTGAGCACAAATTCAGGGATGAGCAGTTCTTC
CDR3aa: CASSVEHKFRDEQFF
abundance: -
d_gene: -
v_gene: TRBV9
j_gene: TRBJ2-1

CDR3nt: TGTGCCAGCAGTTTTCTCCCGACAGCGAACACTGAAGCTTTCTTT
CDR3aa: CASSFLPTANTEAFF
abundance: -
d_gene: -
v_gene: TRBV28
j_gene: TRBJ1-1

CDR3nt: TGCAGCGGGGGACTAGCCAATACGCAGTATTTT
CDR3aa: CSGGLANTQYF
abundance: -
d_gene: TRBD2
v_gene: TRBV29-1
j_gene: TRBJ2-3

CDR3nt: TGTGCCAGCTCCACATATAATTCACCCCTCCACTTT
CDR3aa: CASSTYNSPLHF
abundance: -
d_gene: -
v_gene: TRBV27
j_gene: TRBJ1-6

CDR3nt: TGTGCCAGTAGTCAGGGTCCAGATACGCAGTATTTT
CDR3aa: CASSQGPDTQYF
abundance: few
d_gene: -
v_gene: TRBV19
j_gene: TRBJ2-3

CDR3nt: TGTGCCAGCAGCTTAGAATGGGAGTCTTCCTACGAGCAGTACTTC
CDR3aa: CASSLEWESSYEQYF
abundance: -
d_gene: -
v_gene: TRBV7-2
j_gene: TRBJ2-7

CDR3nt: TGCGCCAGCAGCCCTTCAGCCGGGGGACGGTACGAGCAGTACTTC
CDR3aa: CASSPSAGGRYEQYF
abundance: -
d_gene: -
v_gene: TRBV4-3
j_gene: TRBJ2-7

CDR3nt: TGTGCCAGCAGCGTAGCCGGGACTAGCGGGGGTACGCAGTATTTT
CDR3aa: CASSVAGTSGGTQYF
abundance: -
d_gene: TRBD2
v_gene: TRBV9
j_gene: TRBJ2-3

CDR3nt: TGTGCCAGCAGTGTACAGGGCAATGAGCAGTTCTTC
CDR3aa: CASSVQGNEQFF
abundance: -
d_gene: -
v_gene: TRBV2
j_gene: TRBJ2-1

CDR3nt: TGTGCCAGCAGCTTAAGTTCAGGCAGCAATCAGCCCCAGCATTTT
CDR3aa: CASSLSSGSNQPQHF
abundance: -
d_gene: -
v_gene: TRBV7-9
j_gene: TRBJ1-5

CDR3nt: TGTGCCAGCTCTCAGACAGGAAACTATGGCTACACCTTC
CDR3aa: CASSQTGNYGYTF
abundance: once
d_gene: -
v_gene: TRBV18
j_gene: TRBJ1-2

CDR3nt: TGCGCCAGCAGCCCCGTGGACAGGGACTATGGCTACACCTTC
CDR3aa: CASSPVDRDYGYTF
abundance: -
d_gene: TRBD1
v_gene: TRBV5-1
j_gene: TRBJ1-2

CDR3nt: TGTGCCAGCAGCCCGTACCAAGAGACCCAGTACTTC
CDR3aa: CASSPYQETQYF
abundance: -
d_gene: -
v_gene: TRBV7-6
j_gene: TRBJ2-5

CDR3nt: TGTGCCAGCAGGCCTAGCGGGAGAATGGGCACCGGGGAGCTGTTTTTT
CDR3aa: CASRPSGRMGTGELFF
abundance: -
d_gene: TRBD2
v_gene: TRBV2
j_gene: TRBJ2-2

CDR3nt: TGCGCCAGCAGTCCGGGACTAGCGAAAGTCAATGAGCAGTTCTTC
CDR3aa: CASSPGLAKVNEQFF
abundance: -
d_gene: TRBD2
v_gene: TRBV4-3
j_gene: TRBJ2-1

CDR3nt: TGCGCCAGCAGCTTGATAGCGGGAGGGGGCAATGAGCAGTTCTTC
CDR3aa: CASSLIAGGGNEQFF
abundance: -
d_gene: TRBD2
v_gene: TRBV5-1
j_gene: TRBJ2-1

CDR3nt: TGTGCCAGCAGCTTCCCCTCCGGGGCGGGGAGTCGTGAGCAGTACTTC
CDR3aa: CASSFPSGAGSREQYF
abundance: -
d_gene: -
v_gene: TRBV13
j_gene: TRBJ2-7

CDR3nt: TGTGCCAGCAGCTTGTCGGGAGCTGAAGAGACCCAGTACTTC
CDR3aa: CASSLSGAEETQYF
abundance: few
d_gene: -
v_gene: TRBV5-4
j_gene: TRBJ2-5

CDR3nt: TGTGCCAGCAGTGAAAGGGGGAATCAGCCCCAGCATTTT
CDR3aa: CASSERGNQPQHF
abundance: -
d_gene: -
v_gene: TRBV2
j_gene: TRBJ1-5

CDR3nt: TGTGCCAGCAGCGTAGTGGCGACAGGGCACTATGGCTACACCTTC
CDR3aa: CASSVVATGHYGYTF
abundance: -
d_gene: TRBD1
v_gene: TRBV9
j_gene: TRBJ1-2

CDR3nt: TGTGCCAGCAGCCCGAGGGCCTCCTACAATGAGCAGTTCTTC
CDR3aa: CASSPRASYNEQFF
abundance: few
d_gene: -
v_gene: TRBV7-9
j_gene: TRBJ2-1

CDR3nt: TGTGCCAGCAGTAAGACAGGGCTGAACACTGAAGCTTTCTTT
CDR3aa: CASSKTGLNTEAFF
abundance: -
d_gene: TRBD1
v_gene: TRBV6-6
j_gene: TRBJ1-1

CDR3nt: TGTGCCAGCAGCGTGGGTCCCTCTAGAGACGAGCAGTACTTC
CDR3aa: CASSVGPSRDEQYF
abundance: -
d_gene: -
v_gene: TRBV9
j_gene: TRBJ2-7

CDR3nt: TGCGCCAGCAGTCAATCTGGGACATCTCGAGAGACCCAGTACTTC
CDR3aa: CASSQSGTSRETQYF
abundance: -
d_gene: -
v_gene: TRBV23-1
j_gene: TRBJ2-5

CDR3nt: TGTGCCAGTAGTATTCAAGGGACTCTAGCGGGAGGGCCGGAGACCCAGTACTTC
CDR3aa: CASSIQGTLAGGPETQYF
abundance: -
d_gene: TRBD2
v_gene: TRBV19
j_gene: TRBJ2-5

CDR3nt: TGTGCCACCAGCAGACCACTAGTGTCGACAGATACGCAGTATTTT
CDR3aa: CATSRPLVSTDTQYF
abundance: few
d_gene: -
v_gene: TRBV15
j_gene: TRBJ2-3

CDR3nt: TGTGCCAGCAGCTTACAGGGGGCGTCCTACGAGCAGTACTTC
CDR3aa: CASSLQGASYEQYF
abundance: -
d_gene: TRBD1
v_gene: TRBV11-3
j_gene: TRBJ2-7